Shown below are 20 T cell receptor beta chains from a single sample sequenced in a study of CD8+ T cells in alopecia areata. The authors extracted RNA and reverse transcribed it into cDNA as the sequencing template. The protocol was immunoSEQ multiplex PCR, while the TCRdb copy is restricted to in-frame clones and leaves out a portion. The sample shows 110,000 to 150,000 clones, around 60% of them seen only once. The sample here was CD4+ T cells sorted from blood, taken at week 0. All receptors come from a human donor with alopecia areata.

This chain connects TRBV4-3 to TRBJ2-5; 11 bases align to TRBD2. The CDR3 contains 15 residues. Trimming cost V 0 bases and J 5 bases; bases outside gene matches: 2. Per germline, CDR1 LGHNA and CDR2 YSLEER. The CDR3 sequence is CASSQDRLAGETQYF. Here the CDR3 DNA reads TGCGCCAGCAGCCAAGACCGACTAGCGGGGGAGACCCAGTACTTC.

This clone was observed a handful of times. The chain uses TRBV4-3 and TRBJ1-2, with no clear D. V shed 4 bases and J shed 8 bases, with 14 bases lying between them. The germline V gene encodes CDR1 LGHNA and CDR2 YSLEER. The CDR3 is 13 amino acids. For the CDR3, the DNA is TGCGCCAGCAGCCCGATGGGAACAGAGGGCTACACCTTC. Amino acids: CASSPMGTEGYTF.

The rearrangement joins TRBV2 to TRBJ1-6; unclear D gene. Trimming stripped 2 bases from V and 4 bases from J, with 9 bases between. The CDR3 totals 15 residues. CDR1 and CDR2 (germline): SNHLY, FYNNEI. The CDR3 reads CASSENREYNSPLHF. The CDR3 DNA is TGTGCCAGCAGTGAAAATCGGGAATATAATTCACCCCTCCACTTT.

The genes are TRBV7-2 and TRBJ2-7; D is unresolved. This CDR3 comprises 13 residues. Germline values: CDR1 SGHTA, CDR2 FQGNSA. Trimming shortened V by 5 bases and J by 2 bases, and 10 bases separated the two germline ends. The CDR3: CASSPGPPYEQYF. The CDR3 DNA reads as TGTGCCAGCAGCCCCGGGCCCCCCTACGAGCAGTACTTC.

This clone was seen only a few times. This chain uses TRBV29-1 with TRBJ2-1, with TRBD1 as a possible D gene (6 bases). The V end was cut by 0 bases, the J end by 8 bases, with 8 bases between. CDR3 length: 12 amino acids. Germline-derived CDR1 and CDR2 are SQVTM and ANQGSEA. CDR3 sequence (DNA): TGCAGCGTTGAAGAACAGGGCCATGAGCAGTTCTTC. Translation gives CSVEEQGHEQFF.

This clone was picked up one time. The chain links TRBV12-5 to TRBJ1-5; D gene unclear. This CDR3 has 14 residues. Per germline, CDR1 LGHNT and CDR2 FRNRAP. With 1 base removed from V and 2 bases from J, the gap between germline ends came to 6 bases. The CDR3 reads CASGLGMGNQPQHF. CDR3 nucleotides: TGTGCTAGTGGTTTGGGCATGGGCAATCAGCCCCAGCATTTT.

The CDR3 bases are TGTGCCAGCAGCTTCTGGGGGGAGACCCAGTACTTC. Translated: CASSFWGETQYF. V usage is TRBV7-2 and J usage is TRBJ2-5, with D possibly called TRBD1 or TRBD2 (5 bases each). CDR1 is SGHTA and CDR2 is FQGNSA in the germline V gene. V lost 3 bases to trimming and J lost 5 bases, with 7 bases between them. The CDR3 extends over 12 amino acids.

The chain recombines TRBV7-2 with TRBJ2-5; D not resolved. Per the germline V gene, CDR1 is SGHTA and CDR2 is FQGNSA. Trimming left V 5 bases short and J 0 bases short, with 4 bases between. The CDR3 sequence is 12 residues long. CDR3 region: CASSPYQETQYF. The CDR3 DNA is TGTGCCAGCAGCCCGTACCAAGAGACCCAGTACTTC. The full variable domain, completed using reference TRBV7-2 and TRBJ2-5, is GAGVSQSPSNKVTEKGKDVELRCDPISGHTALYWYRQSLGQGLEFLIYFQGNSAPDKSGLPSDRFSAERTGGSVSTLTIQRTQQEDSAVYLCASSPYQETQYFGPGTRLLVL.

The chain uses TRBV29-1 and TRBJ1-1, with D uncertain. With 6 bases removed from V and 6 bases from J, the gap between germline ends came to 14 bases. The CDR3 contains 12 residues. Germline V CDR1 and CDR2: SQVTM, ANQGSEA. Here the CDR3 reads CSVLEGSAEAFF. The CDR3 DNA reads TGCAGCGTCTTGGAGGGTTCCGCTGAAGCTTTCTTT. Based on the CDR3 plus reference TRBV29-1 and TRBJ1-1, the full variable domain is SAVISQKPSRDICQRGTSLTIQCQVDSQVTMMFWYRQQPGQSLTLIATANQGSEATYESGFVIDKFPISRPNLTFSTLTVSNMSPEDSSIYLCSVLEGSAEAFFGQGTRLTVV.

For the CDR3, the DNA is TGTGCCAGTAGTATTGGGGACAGCCTGCGGAACAATGAGCAGTTCTTC. Protein: CASSIGDSLRNNEQFF. The J gene is TRBJ2-1, the V gene TRBV19, with 7 bases that match TRBD1. V lost 3 bases and J lost 5; bases outside the gene matches: 10. CDR3 length equals 16 residues. CDR1 is LNHDA, CDR2 SQIVND, per germline (reference sequence).

This CDR3 is CASSSPGQGGYGYTF. Written as DNA, the CDR3 is TGTGCCAGCAGTTCGCCGGGACAGGGAGGGTATGGCTACACCTTC. The chain joins TRBV27 to TRBJ1-2, with 9 positions matching TRBD1. Germline CDR1 is MNHEY and CDR2 is SMNVEV (reference sequence). The CDR3 runs to 15 residues. V lost 4 bases to trimming and J lost 5 bases; unmatched junction nucleotides: 8.

There are a few counts of this clone. The rearrangement links TRBV29-1 to TRBJ2-2; D is uncertain. V dropped 4 bases and J dropped 7 bases, with 7 bases sitting between them. The CDR3 has 11 residues. CDR1 and CDR2 (germline): SQVTM, ANQGSEA. CDR3 DNA sequence: TGCAGCGTTGGAACGGGCGGGGAGCTGTTTTTT. It encodes CSVGTGGELFF.

J is TRBJ1-1 and V is TRBV7-2; tentatively, D is TRBD1 (5 bases). Germline V gene lookup returns CDR1 SGHTA and CDR2 FQGNSA. V shed 11 bases and J shed 5 bases, with 18 bases lying between them. This CDR3 is built from 13 residues. The CDR3 is CAVMRGAWTEAFF. DNA of the CDR3: TGTGCCGTCATGAGGGGCGCATGGACTGAAGCTTTCTTT.

The J gene is TRBJ1-4, the V gene TRBV25-1; D gene ambiguous. The CDR3 covers 11 residues. With 5 bases removed from V and 8 bases from J, the gap between germline ends came to 6 bases. Germline V gene sequence: CDR1 MGHDK, CDR2 SYGVNS. The CDR3 region is CASSQVEKLFF. CDR3 coding DNA: TGTGCCAGCAGTCAGGTGGAAAAACTGTTTTTT.

This clone was observed a few times. The V call is TRBV5-5, the J call TRBJ1-1; D is unresolved. Germline-derived CDR1 and CDR2 are SGHKS and YYEKEE (reference sequence). The CDR3 totals 13 residues. V lost 0 bases, J lost 4 bases, and 7 bases lay in between. This chain's CDR3 is CASSLAHGTEAFF. Written as DNA, the CDR3 is TGTGCCAGCAGCTTGGCGCACGGCACTGAAGCTTTCTTT.

The V and J genes are TRBV30 and TRBJ2-5; D uncertain. The J call may be faulty, since TRBJ2-7 better matches the DNA end. This CDR3 spans 13 amino acids. Germline V gene sequence: CDR1 GTSNPN, CDR2 SVGIG (reference sequence). The CDR3 coding sequence is TGTGCCTGGAGTGCGATCTCCGGCGGCGAGCAGTACTTC. Amino acid sequence: CAWSAISGGEQYF.

The chain recombines TRBV4-3 with TRBJ1-4, with D possibly being TRBD1 (6 bases). With 4 bases removed from V and 8 bases from J, the gap between germline ends came to 20 bases. This CDR3 is built from 16 residues. Per the germline V gene, CDR1 is LGHNA and CDR2 is YSLEER. The CDR3 sequence is CASSRVNRAVGEKLFF. The CDR3 DNA follows: TGCGCCAGCAGCCGAGTAAACAGGGCGGTAGGGGAAAAACTGTTTTTT.

The chain recombines TRBV7-6 with TRBJ1-4; a possible D gene is TRBD1 (6 bases). V lost 3 bases to trimming and J lost 8 bases, with 10 bases between them. This CDR3 comprises 13 residues. Germline loops: CDR1 SGHVS, CDR2 FNYEAQ. The CDR3 loop reads CASSFTGQEKLFF. CDR3 nucleotides: TGTGCCAGCAGCTTTACAGGGCAAGAAAAACTGTTTTTT.

The sample holds a few counts of this clone. The gene calls are TRBV11-2 and TRBJ2-1; no firm D call. Germline CDR1 and CDR2: SGHAT and FQNNGV. The CDR3 is made up of 12 amino acids. V dropped 2 bases and J dropped 9 bases, with 8 bases sitting between them. In nucleotides, the CDR3 is TGTGCCAGCAGCTTAAATCATGGTGAGCAGTTCTTC. It codes for CASSLNHGEQFF.

The rearrangement links TRBV5-6 to TRBJ1-2, with D unresolved. Trimming removed 4 bases from V and 4 bases from J, with 8 bases in between. The CDR3 sequence is 12 residues long. The V gene's germline CDR1 is SGHDT and CDR2 YYEEEE. The CDR3 spells CASSATVYGYTF. The DNA for the CDR3 is TGTGCCAGCAGCGCAACAGTCTATGGCTACACCTTC.